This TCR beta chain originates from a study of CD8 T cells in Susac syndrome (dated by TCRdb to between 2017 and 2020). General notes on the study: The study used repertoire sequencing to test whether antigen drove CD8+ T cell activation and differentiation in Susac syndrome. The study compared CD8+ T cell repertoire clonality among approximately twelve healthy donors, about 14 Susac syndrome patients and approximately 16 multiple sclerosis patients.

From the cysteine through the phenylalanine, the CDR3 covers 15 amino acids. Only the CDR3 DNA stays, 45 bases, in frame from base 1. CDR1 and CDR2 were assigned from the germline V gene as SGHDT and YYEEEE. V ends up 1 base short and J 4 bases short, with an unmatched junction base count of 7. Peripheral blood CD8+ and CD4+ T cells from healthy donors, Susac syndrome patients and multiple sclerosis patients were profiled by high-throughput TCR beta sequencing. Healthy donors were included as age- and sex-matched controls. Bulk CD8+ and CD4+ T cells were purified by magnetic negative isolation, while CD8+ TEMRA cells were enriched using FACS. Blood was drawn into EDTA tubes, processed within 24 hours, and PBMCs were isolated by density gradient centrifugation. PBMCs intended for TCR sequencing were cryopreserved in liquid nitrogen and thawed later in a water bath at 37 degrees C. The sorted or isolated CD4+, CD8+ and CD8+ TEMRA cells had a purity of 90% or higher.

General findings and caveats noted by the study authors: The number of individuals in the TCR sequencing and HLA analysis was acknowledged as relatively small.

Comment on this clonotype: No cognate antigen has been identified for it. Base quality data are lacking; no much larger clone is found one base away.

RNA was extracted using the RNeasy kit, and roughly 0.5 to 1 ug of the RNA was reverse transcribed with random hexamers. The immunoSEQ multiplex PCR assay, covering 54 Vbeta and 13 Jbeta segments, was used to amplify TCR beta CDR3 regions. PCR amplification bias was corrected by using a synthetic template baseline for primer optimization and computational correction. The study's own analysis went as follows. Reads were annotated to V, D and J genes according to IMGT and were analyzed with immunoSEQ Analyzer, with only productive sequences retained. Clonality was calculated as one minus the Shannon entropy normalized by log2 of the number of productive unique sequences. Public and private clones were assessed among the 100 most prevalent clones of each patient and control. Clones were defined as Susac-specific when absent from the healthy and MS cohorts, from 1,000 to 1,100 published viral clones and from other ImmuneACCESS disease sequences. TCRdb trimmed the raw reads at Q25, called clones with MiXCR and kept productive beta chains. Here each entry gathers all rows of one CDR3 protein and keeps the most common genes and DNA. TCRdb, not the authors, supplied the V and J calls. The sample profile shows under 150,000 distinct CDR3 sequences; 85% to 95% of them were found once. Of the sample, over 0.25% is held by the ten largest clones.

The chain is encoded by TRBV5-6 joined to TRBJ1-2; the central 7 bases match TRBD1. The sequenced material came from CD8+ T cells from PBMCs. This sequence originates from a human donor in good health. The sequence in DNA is TGTGCCAGCAGCTTGAAAGGGGGCCAGATCTATGGCTACACCTTC. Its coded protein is CASSLKGGQIYGYTF.